The entry that follows covers one T cell receptor (beta chain) sequence. Its antigen is not identified. Template switching, a step in the protocol, added a universal primer site, and cDNA carried unique molecular identifiers. TCRdb reprocessed the 5' RACE reads with MiXCR, giving one entry per CDR3 protein. This table has 1.5 million or so distinct CDR3 sequences, roughly a third appearing once. The record originates from a study of identical twins. CDR3 length equals 13 residues. V lost 7 bases and J 13 bases, leaving 20 bases between the germline ends. Germline assignment: CDR1 LNHDA and CDR2 SQIVND (reference sequence). Findings of the study overall: For cord blood, abundant beta clonotypes had fewer insertions, unlike memory repertoires, which showed none.

The chain recombines TRBV19 with TRBJ2-1; D might be TRBD1 (5 bases). The TCR sequence derives from a newborn girl in good health. What was sequenced was cord blood. The CDR3 sequence: CASKDIAKNIQFF. The CDR3 nucleotides are TGTGCCAGTAAGGACATAGCCAAAAACATTCAGTTCTTC. Filled out from reference TRBV19 and TRBJ2-1, the complete variable domain reads DGGITQSPKYLFRKEGQNVTLSCEQNLNHDAMYWYRQDPGQGLRLIYYSQIVNDFQKGDIAEGYSVSREKKESFPLTVTSAQKNPTAFYLCASKDIAKNIQFFGPGTRLTVL.